This T cell receptor (beta chain) comes out of a study of naive and memory T cell subsets. The V gene's germline CDR1 is MDHEN and CDR2 SYDVKM. Trimming cost V 7 bases and J 5 bases, with 14 bases left between them. The CDR3 is made up of 14 amino acids. As regards this clonotype: Its matching antigen is unknown.

Two oligonucleotides, mixed equimolar, formed the beta constant-region primer covering TRBC1 and TRBC2. Ligated cDNA was amplified by four rounds of PCR with nested alpha and beta constant-region primers and SP2. One entry per CDR3 protein, called by TCRdb with MiXCR from the UMI-ligation and nested PCR reads. The sample shows 150,000 or so distinct CDR3 sequences, over 20% of them seen only once. Study conclusions and caveats: A few larger clonotypes appeared in naive repertoires, especially CD8, possibly memory cells re-expressing CD45RA. Gini index rose across naive, CM, EM and EMRA in CD4 and CD8. Findings for naive and memory subsets could not be checked against ground truth. In naive cells, over 90% of TCR sequences were seen only once.

This sequence was found in a human donor in good health. The specimen sequenced was naive CD4+ T cells from blood. The V gene is TRBV28, the J gene TRBJ2-2; D remains ambiguous. In DNA, the CDR3 is TGTGCCAGCAAGGATCAGTCTTTAACCGGGGAGCTGTTTTTT. Its protein is CASKDQSLTGELFF.